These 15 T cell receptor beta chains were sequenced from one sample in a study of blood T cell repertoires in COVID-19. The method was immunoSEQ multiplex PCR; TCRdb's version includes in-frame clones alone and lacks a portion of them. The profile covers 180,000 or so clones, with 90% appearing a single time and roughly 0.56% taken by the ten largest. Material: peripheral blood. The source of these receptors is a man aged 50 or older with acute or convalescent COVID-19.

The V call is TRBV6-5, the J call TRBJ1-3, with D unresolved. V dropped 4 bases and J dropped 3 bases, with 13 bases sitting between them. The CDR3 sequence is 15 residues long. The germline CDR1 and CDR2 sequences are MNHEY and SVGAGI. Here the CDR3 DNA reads TGTGCCAGCAGTTCCGAGGAGGGAGGTGGAAACACCATATATTTT. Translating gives CASSSEEGGGNTIYF.

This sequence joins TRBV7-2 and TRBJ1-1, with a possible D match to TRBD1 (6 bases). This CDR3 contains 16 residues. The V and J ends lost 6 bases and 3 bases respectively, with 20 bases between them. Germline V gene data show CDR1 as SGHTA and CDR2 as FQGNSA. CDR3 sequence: CASSRSGGGWDTEAFF. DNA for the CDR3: TGTGCCAGCAGTCGATCCGGCGGGGGCTGGGACACTGAAGCTTTCTTT.

CDR3 loop: CASSDRGGTYNEQFF. CDR3 DNA: TGTGCCAGCTCTGACAGGGGGGGAACCTACAATGAGCAGTTCTTC. This chain links TRBV6-6 with TRBJ2-1, with 9 bases lining up with TRBD1. The CDR3 has 15 amino acids. With V trimmed by 8 bases and J by 2 bases, 7 bases remained unmatched. The germline gives CDR1 MNHNY, CDR2 SVGAGI (reference sequence).

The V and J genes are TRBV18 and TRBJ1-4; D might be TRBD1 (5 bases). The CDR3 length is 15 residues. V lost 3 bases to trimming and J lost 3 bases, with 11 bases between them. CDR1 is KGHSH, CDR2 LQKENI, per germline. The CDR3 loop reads CASSPQGKANEKLFF. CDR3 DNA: TGTGCCAGCTCACCGCAGGGAAAGGCTAATGAAAAACTGTTTTTT.

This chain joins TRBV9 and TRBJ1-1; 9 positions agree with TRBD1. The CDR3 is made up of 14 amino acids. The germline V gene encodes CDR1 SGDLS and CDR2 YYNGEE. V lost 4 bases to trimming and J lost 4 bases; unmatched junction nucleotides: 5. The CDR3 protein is CASSPDRGGTEAFF. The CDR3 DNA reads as TGTGCCAGCAGCCCGGACAGGGGAGGCACTGAAGCTTTCTTT.

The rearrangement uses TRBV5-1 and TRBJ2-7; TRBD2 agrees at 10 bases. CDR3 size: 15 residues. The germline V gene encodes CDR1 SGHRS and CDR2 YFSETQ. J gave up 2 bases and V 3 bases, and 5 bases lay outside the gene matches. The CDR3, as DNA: TGCGCCAGCAGCTCCGGGACTAGCGACACCTACGAGCAGTACTTC. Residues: CASSSGTSDTYEQYF.

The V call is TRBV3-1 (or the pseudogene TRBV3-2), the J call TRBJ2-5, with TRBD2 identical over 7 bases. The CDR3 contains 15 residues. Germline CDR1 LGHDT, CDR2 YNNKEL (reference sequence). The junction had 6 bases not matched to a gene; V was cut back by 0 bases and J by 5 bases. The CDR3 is CASSQDAGVGETQYF. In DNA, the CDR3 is TGTGCCAGCAGCCAAGATGCGGGGGTAGGGGAGACCCAGTACTTC.

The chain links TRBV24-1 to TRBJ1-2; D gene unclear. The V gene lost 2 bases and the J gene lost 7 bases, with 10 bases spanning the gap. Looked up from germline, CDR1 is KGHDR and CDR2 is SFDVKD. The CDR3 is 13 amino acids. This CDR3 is CATSDSQSRGYTF. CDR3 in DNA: TGTGCCACCAGTGATTCCCAGTCACGTGGCTACACCTTC.

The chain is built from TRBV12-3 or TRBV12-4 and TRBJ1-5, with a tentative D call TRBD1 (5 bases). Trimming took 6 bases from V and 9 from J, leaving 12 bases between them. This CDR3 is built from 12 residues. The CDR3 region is CASSGGWVPQHF. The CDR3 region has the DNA TGTGCCAGCAGCGGGGGGTGGGTGCCCCAGCATTTT.

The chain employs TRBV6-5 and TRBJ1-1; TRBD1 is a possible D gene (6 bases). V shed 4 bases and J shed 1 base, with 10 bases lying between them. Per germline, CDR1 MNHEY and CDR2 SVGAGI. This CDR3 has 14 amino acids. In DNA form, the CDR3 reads TGTGCCAGCAGTTTAGGACAGACGAACACTGAAGCTTTCTTT. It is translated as CASSLGQTNTEAFF.

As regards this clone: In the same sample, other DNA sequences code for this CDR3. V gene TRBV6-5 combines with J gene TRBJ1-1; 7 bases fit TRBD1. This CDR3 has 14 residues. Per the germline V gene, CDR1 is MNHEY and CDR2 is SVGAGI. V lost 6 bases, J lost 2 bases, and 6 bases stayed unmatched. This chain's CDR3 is CASRRQGLNTEAFF. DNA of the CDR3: TGTGCCAGCAGACGACAGGGCCTCAACACTGAAGCTTTCTTT.

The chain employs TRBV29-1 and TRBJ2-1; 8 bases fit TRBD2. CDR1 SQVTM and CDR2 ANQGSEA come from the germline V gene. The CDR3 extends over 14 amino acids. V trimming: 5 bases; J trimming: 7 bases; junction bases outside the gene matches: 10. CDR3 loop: CSVITSGGGNEQFF. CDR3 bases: TGCAGCGTTATAACTAGCGGAGGGGGAAATGAGCAGTTCTTC.

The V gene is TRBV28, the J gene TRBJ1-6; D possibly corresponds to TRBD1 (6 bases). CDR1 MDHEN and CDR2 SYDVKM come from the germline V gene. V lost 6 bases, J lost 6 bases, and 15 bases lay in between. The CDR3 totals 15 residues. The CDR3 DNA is TGTGCCAGCAGAAACCCCAGGGGACGTAATTCACCCCTCCACTTT. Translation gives CASRNPRGRNSPLHF.

CDR3 coding DNA: TGTGCCAGCAGCTTAGTCGGCGGCCCCCAGCATTTT. Its translation is CASSLVGGPQHF. The J gene is TRBJ1-5, the V gene TRBV7-8, with D unclear. Per the germline V gene, CDR1 is SGHVS and CDR2 is FQNEAQ. There are 12 residues in the CDR3. V gave up 1 base and J gave up 10 bases, with 8 bases separating them.

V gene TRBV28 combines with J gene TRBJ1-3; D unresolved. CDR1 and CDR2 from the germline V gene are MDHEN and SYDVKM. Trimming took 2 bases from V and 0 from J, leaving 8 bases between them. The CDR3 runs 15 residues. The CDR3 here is CASSLGRRSGNTIYF. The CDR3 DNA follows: TGTGCCAGCAGTTTAGGCAGGCGCTCTGGAAACACCATATATTTT.